This T cell receptor (beta chain) was sequenced during a study of blood T cell repertoires in COVID-19. Study summary: Acute and convalescent COVID-19 samples came from the United States, Italy and Spain. From T cells, B-cell-depleted T cells, or PBMCs came the material, which was cDNA or gDNA.

The V gene lost 2 bases and the J gene lost 12 bases, with 20 bases spanning the gap. Germline V CDR1 and CDR2: SGHTA, FQGNSA. The CDR3 spans 15 residues. Study processing details: Reference gene primers were amplified, and this amplification served to estimate nucleated cell counts. Here immunoSEQ multiplex PCR was the method, and the copy in TCRdb shows in-frame clones only, minus some. Clonal size and the V and J genes are those of that table, whereas D and trimming came from the DNA. The data contain 120,000 to 150,000 clones, about nine tenths of them seen just once; the ten biggest clones take up under 3%.

The sequencing sample was made of peripheral blood. The rearrangement joins TRBV7-2 to TRBJ1-3; maybe TRBD1 (6 bases). The TCR originated in a human donor in a cohort sampled during active COVID-19. This CDR3 reads CASSLTRDRTTNIYF. As DNA, the CDR3 is TGTGCCAGCAGCTTAACTCGTGACAGGACCACAAACATATATTTT.